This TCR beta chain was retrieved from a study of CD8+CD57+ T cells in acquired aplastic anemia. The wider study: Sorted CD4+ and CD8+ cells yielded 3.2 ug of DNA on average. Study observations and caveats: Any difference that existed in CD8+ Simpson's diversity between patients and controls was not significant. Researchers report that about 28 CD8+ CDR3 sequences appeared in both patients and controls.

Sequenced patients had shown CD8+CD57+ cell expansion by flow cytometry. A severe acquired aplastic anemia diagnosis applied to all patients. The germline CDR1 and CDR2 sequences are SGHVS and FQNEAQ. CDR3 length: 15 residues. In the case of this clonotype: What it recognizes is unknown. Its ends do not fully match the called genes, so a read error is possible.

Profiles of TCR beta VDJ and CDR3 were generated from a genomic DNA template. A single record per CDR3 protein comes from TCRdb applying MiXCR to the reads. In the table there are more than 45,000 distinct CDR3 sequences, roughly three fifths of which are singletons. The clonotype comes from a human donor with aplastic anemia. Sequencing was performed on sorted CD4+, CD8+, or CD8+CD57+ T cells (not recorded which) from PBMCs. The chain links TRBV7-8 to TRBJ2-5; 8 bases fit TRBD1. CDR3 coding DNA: TGCGCCAGCAGCCAGGGGGCCGGGGCAGGTGAGACCCAGTACTTC. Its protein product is CASSQGAGAGETQYF. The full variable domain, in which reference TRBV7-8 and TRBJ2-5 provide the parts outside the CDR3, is GAGVSQSPRYKVAKRGQDVALRCDPISGHVSLFWYQQALGQGPEFLTYFQNEAQLDKSGLPSDRFFAERPEGSVSTLKIQRTQQEDSAVYLCASSQGAGAGETQYFGPGTRLLVL.